Presented here are 18 T cell receptor beta chains from one specimen sequenced in a study of T cell responses to AZD1222 COVID-19 vaccine. Only in-frame clones appear in the TCRdb table, and some are missing; sequencing was by immunoSEQ multiplex PCR. The data show 150,000 to 200,000 clones, 90% seen once. The sample in question was peripheral blood, obtained on day 0 of AZD1222 vaccination. The receptors come from an adult in good health.

V gene TRBV28 combines with J gene TRBJ1-5, with D possibly matching TRBD1 (5 bases). CDR1 is MDHEN, CDR2 SYDVKM, per germline. The CDR3 runs to 15 residues. The V end lost 6 bases, the J end lost 7 bases, and 19 bases lay between the germline ends. The CDR3 loop reads CASSPLDRRDQPQHF. CDR3 sequence (DNA): TGTGCCAGCAGCCCTTTGGATAGGAGGGACCAGCCCCAGCATTTT.

This rearrangement joins TRBV5-1 to TRBJ1-5; D is possibly TRBD1 (6 bases). CDR3 size: 15 residues. CDR1 SGHRS and CDR2 YFSETQ come from the germline V gene. V lost 0 bases, J lost 7 bases, and 14 bases lay in between. CDR3 DNA: TGCGCCAGCAGCTTGGCGGGTCTAGGGGGGCAGCCCCAGCATTTT. Translated, it gives CASSLAGLGGQPQHF.

The J gene is TRBJ1-6, the V gene TRBV20-1; 7 positions match TRBD1. Germline values: CDR1 DFQATT, CDR2 SNEGSKA (reference sequence). The CDR3 covers 13 residues. With V trimmed by 3 bases and J by 8 bases, 4 bases remained unmatched. CDR3 in amino acids: CSASEGADSPLHF. CDR3 sequence (DNA): TGCAGTGCTAGTGAGGGGGCGGATTCACCCCTCCACTTT.

The rearrangement joins TRBV10-3 to TRBJ2-2; a weak D match, TRBD2 (6 bases). Per germline, CDR1 ENHRY and CDR2 SYGVKD. The CDR3 covers 15 residues. The V end lost 5 bases, the J end lost 2 bases, and 12 bases lay between the germline ends. In DNA form, the CDR3 reads TGTGCCATCAGTTCCGGGACTCTAAACACCGGGGAGCTGTTTTTT. Amino acid sequence: CAISSGTLNTGELFF.

The chain combines TRBV13 with TRBJ2-3; 10 bases fit TRBD2. Germline CDR1 is PRHDT and CDR2 is FYEKMQ (reference sequence). The CDR3 has 16 amino acids. The junction had 4 bases not matched to a gene; V was cut back by 0 bases and J by 4 bases. CDR3 DNA sequence: TGTGCCAGCAGCTTAGGCCGGCTAGCGGGAGCAGATACGCAGTATTTT. Translation gives CASSLGRLAGADTQYF.

CDR3 region: CASSLKQGFNSPLHF. The CDR3 nucleotides read TGCGCCAGCAGCTTGAAACAGGGATTTAATTCACCCCTCCACTTT. The V call is TRBV5-1, the J call TRBJ1-6; TRBD1 might be the D (6 bases). CDR3 length: 15 residues. Germline-derived CDR1 and CDR2 are SGHRS and YFSETQ. V was clipped by 1 base and J by 6 bases, with 11 bases between them.

This rearrangement joins TRBV30 to TRBJ2-1; D uncertain. This CDR3 has 12 residues. V was shortened by 2 bases and J by 5 bases, with 7 bases between the two germline ends. Germline V CDR1 and CDR2: GTSNPN, SVGIG (reference sequence). CDR3 in amino acids: CAWSYRDNEQFF. For the CDR3, the DNA is TGTGCCTGGAGTTACCGGGACAATGAGCAGTTCTTC.

This clone has only a few counts. V is TRBV30 and J is TRBJ1-5; tentative D call: TRBD1 (5 bases). The CDR3 totals 15 residues. Trimming shortened V by 0 bases and J by 4 bases, and 13 bases separated the two germline ends. Germline assignment: CDR1 GTSNPN and CDR2 SVGIG (reference sequence). In DNA form, the CDR3 reads TGTGCCTGGAGTGTTGACAGCAACAGAAATCAGCCCCAGCATTTT. It specifies CAWSVDSNRNQPQHF.

J is TRBJ1-2 and V is TRBV30; no clear D gene. Trimming cost V 0 bases and J 8 bases, with 10 bases left between them. The CDR3 covers 12 residues. The germline gives CDR1 GTSNPN, CDR2 SVGIG (reference sequence). The CDR3 here is CAWSVPSRGYTF. The DNA for the CDR3 is TGTGCCTGGAGTGTACCCTCACGGGGCTACACCTTC. Using reference TRBV30 and TRBJ1-2 for the parts outside the CDR3, the full variable domain is SQTIHQWPATLVQPVGSPLSLECTVEGTSNPNLYWYRQAAGRGLQLLFYSVGIGQISSEVPQNLSASRPQDRQFILSSKKLLLSDSGFYLCAWSVPSRGYTFGSGTRLTVV.

This rearrangement joins TRBV28 to TRBJ2-7, with TRBD2 as a possible D gene (7 bases). V shed 7 bases and J shed 12 bases, with 19 bases lying between them. Germline-derived CDR1 and CDR2 are MDHEN and SYDVKM. CDR3 length: 12 amino acids. CDR3 in amino acids: CASTPGGGAGYF. The DNA of the CDR3 is TGTGCCAGCACCCCGGGGGGCGGGGCGGGGTACTTC.

The chain employs TRBV4-1 and TRBJ1-6, with TRBD1 matching over 7 bases. The V gene's germline CDR1 is MGHRA and CDR2 YSYEKL. V was clipped by 1 base and J by 13 bases; unmatched bases: 13. This CDR3 comprises 16 residues. The CDR3 nucleotides read TGCGCCAGCAGCCAAGGGGAGGGGGCCTCGAGTATCCCCCTCCACTTT. Its protein is CASSQGEGASSIPLHF.

This clone was detected only once. The V and J genes are TRBV18 and TRBJ2-2, with D perhaps matching TRBD1 (6 bases). CDR1 and CDR2 from the germline V gene are KGHSH and LQKENI. The CDR3 contains 16 residues. Trimming took off 0 bases at V and 3 bases at J, with 11 bases between the two ends. Written as DNA, the CDR3 is TGTGCCAGCTCACCACCGAACAGGGTAGACACCGGGGAGCTGTTTTTT. As protein: CASSPPNRVDTGELFF. Looking up the rest from reference TRBV18 and TRBJ2-2 gives the full variable domain: NAGVMQNPRHLVRRRGQEARLRCSPMKGHSHVYWYRQLPEEGLKFMVYLQKENIIDESGMPKERFSAEFPKEGPSILRIQQVVRGDSAAYFCASSPPNRVDTGELFFGEGSRLTVL.

The J gene is TRBJ1-2, the V gene TRBV28, with D unresolved. Germline CDR1 and CDR2: MDHEN and SYDVKM. The CDR3 sequence is 14 residues long. Trimming cost V 5 bases and J 8 bases, with 18 bases left between them. Here the CDR3 DNA reads TGTGCCAGCAGTCCTCTCGAGAGAAGTTTAGGCTACACCTTC. Protein product: CASSPLERSLGYTF.

The chain combines TRBV7-6 with TRBJ2-7, with 9 positions matching TRBD1. Germline CDR1 and CDR2: SGHVS and FNYEAQ. V trimming: 5 bases; J trimming: 1 base; junction bases outside the gene matches: 12. The CDR3 loop spans 17 amino acids. CDR3 in DNA: TGTGCCAGCAGCACAGAACTAACAGGGGGCTTATCCTACGAGCAGTACTTC. It translates to CASSTELTGGLSYEQYF.

This clone was seen a single time. The chain employs TRBV27 and TRBJ2-3; maybe TRBD2 (6 bases). This CDR3 has 14 residues. The germline CDR1 and CDR2 sequences are MNHEY and SMNVEV (reference sequence). The germline V and J ends were trimmed by 5 bases and 3 bases, with 12 bases remaining between them. DNA for the CDR3: TGTGCCAGCAGTAGAGGAGGGGCAACAGATACGCAGTATTTT. Translation gives CASSRGGATDTQYF.

This clone appeared a single time. J is TRBJ1-4 and V is TRBV4-1; TRBD1 matches 7 bases. The germline CDR1 and CDR2 sequences are MGHRA and YSYEKL. V lost 0 bases, J lost 7 bases, and 5 bases stayed unmatched. The CDR3 totals 15 residues. CDR3 coding DNA: TGCGCCAGCAGCCAAGATAGGGGGCAGGGTGAAAAACTGTTTTTT. Its translation is CASSQDRGQGEKLFF.

This chain connects TRBV7-9 to TRBJ2-3; TRBD2 aligns across 12 bases. After removal of 4 bases from V and 6 bases from J, the junction contained 8 bases not matched to a gene. The CDR3 spans 16 residues. Looked up from germline, CDR1 is SEHNR and CDR2 is FQNEAQ (reference sequence). The CDR3: CASSSMTSGRGDTQYF. CDR3 nucleotide sequence: TGTGCCAGCAGCTCGATGACTAGCGGGAGAGGGGATACGCAGTATTTT. The full variable domain, in which reference TRBV7-9 and TRBJ2-3 provide the parts outside the CDR3, is DTGVSQNPRHKITKRGQNVTFRCDPISEHNRLYWYRQTLGQGPEFLTYFQNEAQLEKSRLLSDRFSAERPKGSFSTLEIQRTEQGDSAMYLCASSSMTSGRGDTQYFGPGTRLTVL.

The CDR3 loop reads CASSLKLLSEQFF. CDR3 nucleotides: TGTGCCAGCAGTCTCAAACTTTTGTCCGAGCAGTTCTTC. J is TRBJ2-1 and V is TRBV6-2 or TRBV6-3; D gene uncertain. There are 13 residues in the CDR3. V shed 5 bases and J shed 10 bases, with 15 bases lying between them. Germline assignment: CDR1 MNHEY and CDR2 SVGEGT.